A selection of T cell receptor beta chains follows, all from one sample in a study of blood T cell repertoires in COVID-19. The data were produced by immunoSEQ multiplex PCR, yet TCRdb's version contains in-frame clones alone and is incomplete. Found here are some 73,000 clones, more than 80% of them singletons; the top ten hold around 7%. Sequencing was done on a sample of peripheral blood. The receptors were sampled from a human donor in a cohort sampled during active COVID-19. CDR3s include the opening cysteine and the closing phenylalanine or tryptophan. Fields, in order: J gene, clone size, V gene, D gene, CDR3 protein, CDR3 DNA. A D gene is named only where the DNA matches it firmly. Clone size appears in some rows only: once, few, many, or a class for an expanded clone.

>TRBJ2-2|NA|TRBV10-2|TRBD1
CASRGTGGNGGELFF
TGCGCCAGCAGAGGGACAGGGGGGAACGGCGGGGAGCTGTTTTTT
>TRBJ2-7|NA|TRBV5-1|NA
CASSSAGAEQYF
TGCGCCAGCAGCTCAGCTGGGGCCGAGCAGTACTTC
>TRBJ1-4|NA|TRBV7-2|NA
CASSLVAAFTNEKLFF
TGTGCCAGCAGCTTAGTAGCGGCATTTACTAATGAAAAACTGTTTTTT
>TRBJ1-5|NA|TRBV12-3/TRBV12-4|NA
CASSLILRQPQHF
TGTGCCAGCAGTTTAATTTTGAGACAGCCCCAGCATTTT
>TRBJ2-1|NA|TRBV6-5|NA
CASTYRGGGEQFF
TGTGCCAGCACCTACAGGGGAGGAGGTGAGCAGTTCTTC
>TRBJ2-5|NA|TRBV9|NA
CASSLFGGAPETQYF
TGTGCCAGCAGCCTCTTTGGGGGGGCCCCAGAGACCCAGTACTTC
>TRBJ1-2|NA|TRBV10-3|TRBD1
CAISEGTANYGYTF
TGTGCCATCAGCGAGGGGACAGCCAACTATGGCTACACCTTC
>TRBJ1-3|NA|TRBV6-5|NA
CASGASRDSGNTIYF
TGTGCCAGCGGCGCATCTCGGGACTCTGGAAACACCATATATTTT
>TRBJ2-7|once|TRBV10-1|NA
CASSEPRAGEQYF
TGCGCCAGCAGTGAGCCCCGAGCCGGCGAGCAGTACTTC
>TRBJ1-2|once|TRBV19|NA
CASSPLGGRDRGYTF
TGTGCCAGTAGTCCTCTTGGTGGCAGGGATAGGGGCTACACCTTC
>TRBJ2-7|NA|TRBV21-1|NA
CASSKPQGRVYEQYF
TGTGCCAGCAGCAAACCCCAGGGGAGGGTCTACGAGCAGTACTTC
>TRBJ1-1|NA|TRBV4-2|TRBD1
CASSLNRGTEAFF
TGTGCCAGCAGCCTGAACAGGGGAACTGAAGCTTTCTTT
>TRBJ1-6|NA|TRBV2|TRBD1
CASSEGQTSPLHF
TGTGCCAGCAGTGAGGGACAGACTTCACCCCTCCACTTT
>TRBJ1-1|NA|TRBV11-2|NA
CASSLERAYTEAFF
TGTGCCAGCAGCTTGGAGAGGGCATACACTGAAGCTTTCTTT
>TRBJ1-1|NA|TRBV5-1|NA
CASSLASLNTEAFF
TGCGCCAGCAGCTTGGCCAGTTTGAACACTGAAGCTTTCTTT
>TRBJ2-7|NA|TRBV3-1/TRBV3-2|TRBD2
CASSQEVRTGGPYEQYF
TGTGCCAGCAGCCAAGAAGTGAGGACGGGGGGGCCTTACGAGCAGTACTTC
>TRBJ2-3|NA|TRBV5-1|NA
CASSLRGGTDTQYF
TGCGCCAGCAGCTTAAGGGGCGGCACAGATACGCAGTATTTT
>TRBJ2-3|NA|TRBV4-3|TRBD2
CASSQSGGGDTQYF
TGCGCCAGCAGCCAGAGCGGGGGGGGAGATACGCAGTATTTT
>TRBJ2-2|NA|TRBV2|TRBD1
CASMDRGPPPGELFF
TGTGCCAGCATGGACAGGGGCCCCCCACCCGGGGAGCTGTTTTTT
>TRBJ2-1|NA|TRBV5-1|TRBD2
CASSDSSGANEQFF
TGCGCCAGCAGTGATAGTAGCGGGGCGAATGAGCAGTTCTTC
>TRBJ1-4|once|TRBV14|TRBD1
CASSPPLHRDRGQAEKLFF
TGTGCCAGCAGTCCACCACTACACCGGGACAGGGGGCAGGCTGAAAAACTGTTTTTT
>TRBJ1-4|NA|TRBV19|TRBD1
CASSSWTGNEKLFF
TGTGCCAGTAGTTCTTGGACAGGGAACGAAAAACTGTTTTTT
>TRBJ1-1|once|TRBV18|NA
CASSPDARDTEAFF
TGTGCCAGCTCACCAGATGCGAGGGACACTGAAGCTTTCTTT
>TRBJ2-2|NA|TRBV27|NA
CASSLIAGANTGELFF
TGTGCCAGCAGTTTAATTGCAGGGGCGAACACCGGGGAGCTGTTTTTT
>TRBJ1-2|NA|TRBV19|NA
CASRSNGYTF
TGTGCCAGTAGATCTAATGGCTACACCTTC
>TRBJ2-5|NA|TRBV5-4|TRBD1
CASSTGGASPKETQYF
TGTGCCAGCAGCACAGGGGGCGCATCTCCCAAAGAGACCCAGTACTTC
>TRBJ2-5|NA|TRBV28|TRBD2
CASIGLAGGQETQYF
TGTGCCAGCATTGGACTAGCGGGGGGGCAAGAGACCCAGTACTTC
>TRBJ1-3|once|TRBV5-1|NA
CASSLEPGTAPGNTIYF
TGCGCCAGCAGCTTGGAGCCAGGAACCGCCCCTGGAAACACCATATATTTT
>TRBJ2-5|NA|TRBV4-1|NA
CASSQDGAGRETQYF
TGCGCCAGCAGCCAAGATGGGGCAGGGAGGGAGACCCAGTACTTC
>TRBJ1-6|NA|TRBV5-1|NA
CASSSTPNNYNSPLHF
TGCGCCAGCAGCTCCACACCCAACAACTATAATTCACCCCTCCACTTT
>TRBJ1-4|NA|TRBV30|NA
CAWSVLGDGKLFF
TGTGCCTGGAGTGTACTGGGAGATGGGAAACTGTTTTTT
>TRBJ1-5|NA|TRBV27|TRBD1
CASGPLGQGHQPQHF
TGTGCCAGCGGTCCTTTAGGACAGGGGCATCAGCCCCAGCATTTT
>TRBJ2-6|NA|TRBV7-9|NA
CASNRAGANVLTF
TGTGCCAGTAACAGGGCCGGGGCCAACGTCCTGACTTTC
>TRBJ1-2|NA|TRBV27|TRBD1
CASKPGGVGIYGYTF
TGTGCCAGCAAACCAGGGGGCGTAGGAATCTATGGCTACACCTTC
>TRBJ1-5|few|TRBV3-1/TRBV3-2|TRBD1
CASSRRQGLGQPQHF
TGTGCCAGCAGCCGCCGACAGGGGTTGGGTCAGCCCCAGCATTTT
>TRBJ1-2|once|TRBV18|NA
CASSYRQEKSYGYTF
TGTGCCAGCTCATACCGACAGGAAAAGAGCTATGGCTACACCTTC
>TRBJ2-2|once|TRBV5-1|NA
CASSFGSGTGAGELFF
TGCGCCAGCAGCTTCGGGTCGGGGACGGGGGCCGGGGAGCTGTTTTTT
>TRBJ1-6|NA|TRBV3-1/TRBV3-2|NA
CASSQGGDYNSPLHF
TGTGCCAGCAGCCAAGGGGGGGATTATAATTCACCCCTCCACTTT
>TRBJ2-3|NA|TRBV5-6|NA
CASSSLRGAITDTQYF
TGTGCCAGCAGTTCCCTCCGGGGGGCCATTACAGATACGCAGTATTTT
>TRBJ2-7|NA|TRBV19|NA
CASSKVRDSSTSYEQYF
TGTGCCAGTAGTAAAGTTAGGGACTCGTCTACCTCCTACGAGCAGTACTTC
>TRBJ1-3|NA|TRBV5-1|NA
CASSLTGPPSGNTIYF
TGCGCCAGCAGCTTAACAGGACCCCCCTCTGGAAACACCATATATTTT
>TRBJ2-7|NA|TRBV28|TRBD1
CASSEALGTGAIDHLYEQYF
TGTGCCAGCAGTGAAGCCCTTGGGACAGGGGCTATAGACCACCTCTACGAGCAGTACTTC
>TRBJ1-1|NA|TRBV7-8|TRBD1
CASSLMTGANTEAFF
TGTGCCAGCAGCCTGATGACAGGGGCAAACACTGAAGCTTTCTTT
>TRBJ2-7|NA|TRBV5-4|NA
CASSLDAVSSYEQYF
TGTGCCAGCAGCTTGGATGCGGTAAGCTCCTACGAGCAGTACTTC
>TRBJ1-2|NA|TRBV9|TRBD1
CASSTRKSQGAHGYTF
TGTGCCAGCAGCACCCGAAAATCCCAGGGGGCACATGGCTACACCTTC
>TRBJ2-7|NA|TRBV14|TRBD1
CASSPIGTGLNEQYF
TGTGCCAGCAGCCCCATTGGGACAGGGCTGAACGAGCAGTACTTC
>TRBJ2-3|NA|TRBV11-2|NA
CASSSGTDVRTDTQYF
TGTGCCAGCAGCAGCGGCACAGATGTACGGACAGATACGCAGTATTTT
>TRBJ2-7|NA|TRBV2|TRBD2
CASRPGTSGYEQYF
TGTGCCAGCAGACCGGGGACTAGCGGGTACGAGCAGTACTTC
>TRBJ2-2|few|TRBV6-2/TRBV6-3|TRBD2
CASSRTSGGAKTGELFF
TGTGCCAGCAGCCGGACTAGCGGGGGGGCTAAGACCGGGGAGCTGTTTTTT
>TRBJ1-5|NA|TRBV19|TRBD1
CASSGTGGNQPQHF
TGTGCCAGTAGCGGGACAGGGGGGAATCAGCCCCAGCATTTT
>TRBJ2-7|NA|TRBV10-2|TRBD2
CASSLAGGHHEQYF
TGCGCCAGCAGCCTAGCGGGGGGGCACCACGAGCAGTACTTC
>TRBJ2-7|once|TRBV27|NA
CASRTGQYEQYF
TGTGCCAGCAGAACGGGTCAGTACGAGCAGTACTTC
>TRBJ2-3|NA|TRBV9|TRBD2
CASSVSSGGREDTQYF
TGTGCCAGCAGCGTGTCTAGCGGGGGTAGGGAAGATACGCAGTATTTT
>TRBJ1-2|NA|TRBV29-1|NA
CSVEGSGYTF
TGCAGCGTGGAGGGGAGCGGCTACACCTTC
>TRBJ2-3|NA|TRBV5-6|NA
CASSLEANRGTDTQYF
TGTGCCAGCAGCCTGGAGGCTAACAGAGGCACAGATACGCAGTATTTT
>TRBJ2-3|NA|TRBV11-2|NA
CASSWPEERAYTDTQYF
TGTGCCAGCAGCTGGCCTGAGGAGCGGGCCTACACAGATACGCAGTATTTT
>TRBJ2-3|NA|TRBV11-2|TRBD2
CASSPLSGGAGDTQYF
TGTGCCAGCAGCCCCCTTAGCGGGGGGGCAGGAGATACGCAGTATTTT